A single T cell receptor beta chain is shown here with its context. The CDR3 covers 17 residues. V dropped 6 bases and J dropped 0 bases, with 18 bases sitting between them. Looked up from germline, CDR1 is SNHLY and CDR2 is FYNNEI. The data belong to a study of blood T cell repertoires in COVID-19. Study context: Samples came from the United States, Italy and Spain, spanning acute and convalescent COVID-19. Sources were T cells, B-cell-depleted T cells, or PBMCs; the material itself was cDNA or gDNA.

Per the original data handling: Reference gene primers were amplified, and this amplification served to estimate nucleated cell counts. The assay was immunoSEQ multiplex PCR, and TCRdb's table has in-frame clones only and misses some. Clone size and the V and J calls come from that table; the DNA yielded D and trimming. The repertoire has 70,000 or so clones, 80% to 90% of them found once; the top ten carry roughly a tenth. This clonotype was obtained from a woman between 18 and 29 years old with acute or convalescent COVID-19. Sequencing used peripheral blood. The gene calls are TRBV2 and TRBJ1-3; maybe TRBD1 (6 bases). The CDR3 sequence: CASSQLRTALSGNTIYF. The CDR3 DNA reads TGTGCCAGCAGCCAATTAAGGACAGCACTCTCTGGAAACACCATATATTTT.